The rows below give T cell receptor beta chains drawn from one sample of a study of blood T cell repertoires in COVID-19. Measured with immunoSEQ multiplex PCR; TCRdb has only the in-frame clones, and not every one. The data hold approximately 87,000 clones, with more than 85% observed a single time. Sequenced material: peripheral blood. The receptors come from a man aged 65 to 79 with active or convalescent COVID-19. Each CDR3 is given with its conserved first and last residue. A D gene is named only where the DNA matches it firmly. Clone size is stated in some rows and not others, as once, few, many or a class when expanded.

D gene	J gene	clone size	V gene	CDR3 DNA	CDR3 protein
NA	TRBJ2-2	NA	TRBV11-3	TGTGCCAGCAGCTTAGATCTCGGGGAATTAGGGGAGCTGTTTTTT	CASSLDLGELGELFF
NA	TRBJ2-7	NA	TRBV27	TGTGCCAGCGCGGTCAGACCAACCTACGAGCAGTACTTC	CASAVRPTYEQYF
NA	TRBJ2-1	NA	TRBV21-1	TGTGCCAGCAGCCTAGAGGTGGGTGAGCAGTTCTTC	CASSLEVGEQFF
TRBD1	TRBJ1-1	once	TRBV3-1/TRBV3-2	TGTGCCAGCAGCCAAGGGACAGGGGGGTTTAACACTGAAGCTTTCTTT	CASSQGTGGFNTEAFF
TRBD1	TRBJ2-1	NA	TRBV19	TGTGCCAGTAGCAGGGGGCCTAACAATGAGCAGTTCTTC	CASSRGPNNEQFF
NA	TRBJ1-6	NA	TRBV28	TGTGCCAGCAGTTTAGGCCTTAATTCACCCCTCCACTTT	CASSLGLNSPLHF
TRBD2	TRBJ2-5	once	TRBV25-1	TGTGCCAGCACCCGTAGCGGGGTAAGGGAGACCCAGTACTTC	CASTRSGVRETQYF
TRBD1	TRBJ1-1	NA	TRBV11-2	TGTGCCAGCAGCCCGGGGACAGGGGGAATCGCTTTCTTT	CASSPGTGGIAFF
TRBD1	TRBJ1-5	NA	TRBV7-2	TGTGCCAGCAGCTTAAGGACAGGAAACAATCAGCCCCAGCATTTT	CASSLRTGNNQPQHF
TRBD2	TRBJ2-1	NA	TRBV6-2/TRBV6-3	TGTGCCAGCAGTTACCATACTAGCGGGGGACAGTTCTTC	CASSYHTSGGQFF
TRBD2	TRBJ2-1	many	TRBV6-5	TGTGCCAGCAGTTACAGCGGGAGAAGCAATGAGCAGTTCTTC	CASSYSGRSNEQFF
NA	TRBJ2-7	NA	TRBV5-1	TGCGCCAGCAGCTTGGACAGGGGTGCACGGGGGGAGCAGTACTTC	CASSLDRGARGEQYF
TRBD1	TRBJ1-1	once	TRBV6-5	TGTGCCAGTAACGGCCGGACAGGAGGGACTGAAGCTTTCTTT	CASNGRTGGTEAFF
NA	TRBJ1-2	NA	TRBV29-1	TGCAGCGTTGAAGCGGCGGTGAACTATGGCTACACCTTC	CSVEAAVNYGYTF
NA	TRBJ2-1	NA	TRBV7-2	TGTGCCAGCAGCTGGGCACGACGCAATGAGCAGTTCTTC	CASSWARRNEQFF
NA	TRBJ2-3	NA	TRBV10-3	TGTGCCACCAACTCCGGGGGGCGTTCGGATACGCAGTATTTT	CATNSGGRSDTQYF
NA	TRBJ2-3	NA	TRBV3-1/TRBV3-2	TGTGCCAGCAGCCCCAGATGGGGCACAACAGATACGCAGTATTTT	CASSPRWGTTDTQYF
NA	TRBJ1-1	once	TRBV5-1	TGCGCCAGCAGCACCTTTGGGGCTGACACTGAAGCTTTCTTT	CASSTFGADTEAFF
TRBD1	TRBJ2-7	NA	TRBV19	TGTGCCAGTAGTGCGGGCGGACAGGGGATCTACGAGCAGTACTTC	CASSAGGQGIYEQYF
TRBD2	TRBJ2-7	NA	TRBV28	TGTGCCAGCAGTGGGACTAGCGACTCCTACGAGCAGTACTTC	CASSGTSDSYEQYF
NA	TRBJ2-7	NA	TRBV20-1	TGCAGTCCCAAGGGACTTTACGAGCAGTACTTC	CSPKGLYEQYF
TRBD2	TRBJ2-3	NA	TRBV30	TGTGCCTGGCGGGGGAAGCGGGAGGGCACAGATACGCAGTATTTT	CAWRGKREGTDTQYF
TRBD2	TRBJ2-1	NA	TRBV27	TGTGCCAGCAGAAGCGGGAGCTCCTACAATGAGCAGTTCTTC	CASRSGSSYNEQFF
TRBD2	TRBJ2-1	NA	TRBV5-4	TGTGCCAGCAGCCCAGGGACTAGCGGGAGGGGTCGCGAGCAGTTCTTC	CASSPGTSGRGREQFF
NA	TRBJ1-1	once	TRBV30	TGTGCCTGGAGGGGTGGGGCCAGGAACACTGAAGCTTTCTTT	CAWRGGARNTEAFF
NA	TRBJ1-1	NA	TRBV18	TGTGCCAGCTCACCATCAGGGGCGAGTTTCACTGAAGCTTTCTTT	CASSPSGASFTEAFF